This TCR beta chain was observed in a study of T cell responses to AZD1222 COVID-19 vaccine. Data came from immunoSEQ multiplex PCR; TCRdb stores just in-frame clones and leaves some out. The profile shows 150,000 to 200,000 clones, around 94% of them singletons. Deletions cut 2 bases from V and 8 bases from J, with 12 bases between. Germline V lookup: CDR1 MNHEY, CDR2 SVGAGI. The CDR3 sequence is 13 residues long. Sequenced here: peripheral blood, sampled 28 days after the second AZD1222 dose. The clonotype comes from an adult who received the AZD1222 COVID-19 vaccine. The chain is built from TRBV6-5 and TRBJ1-2; D call uncertain. The CDR3 coding sequence is TGTGCCAGCAGTTACCGGACGGCCCACGGCTACACCTTC. Translated: CASSYRTAHGYTF.